This entry describes one T cell receptor (beta chain). Its antigen is not identified. This sample stems from a study of T cell clonotyping in hematopoietic cell transplantation. Looking at the study overall: Cytoreduction preceded collection of pretransplant recipient samples. Study-wide findings and caveats: After transplant, recipient diversity fell while pathologically expanded clonotypes grew through day 180. Without cell sorting, CD4 versus CD8 contributions remain unresolved.

CDR3 size: 13 residues. CDR1 and CDR2 from the germline V gene are ENHRY and SYGVKD. Trimming pared 6 bases from V and 8 bases from J, leaving 11 bases between. The assay was immunoSEQ multiplex PCR, and TCRdb's table has in-frame clones only and misses some. Among approximately 44,000 clones listed, roughly 85% were seen once. Time point denoted: recipient sample about 28 days before transplant, after cytoreduction. Sequences were derived from peripheral blood mononuclear cells, sampled before stem cell transplant. This sequence was found in a man aged 55 to 70 with acute myeloid leukemia. Some clones in this sample may be carry-over from other donors' samples. The rearrangement joins TRBV10-3 to TRBJ1-6; no clear D gene. DNA of the CDR3: TGTGCCATCAGCTGGGTCGAGGATTCACCCCTCCACTTT. It is translated as CAISWVEDSPLHF.